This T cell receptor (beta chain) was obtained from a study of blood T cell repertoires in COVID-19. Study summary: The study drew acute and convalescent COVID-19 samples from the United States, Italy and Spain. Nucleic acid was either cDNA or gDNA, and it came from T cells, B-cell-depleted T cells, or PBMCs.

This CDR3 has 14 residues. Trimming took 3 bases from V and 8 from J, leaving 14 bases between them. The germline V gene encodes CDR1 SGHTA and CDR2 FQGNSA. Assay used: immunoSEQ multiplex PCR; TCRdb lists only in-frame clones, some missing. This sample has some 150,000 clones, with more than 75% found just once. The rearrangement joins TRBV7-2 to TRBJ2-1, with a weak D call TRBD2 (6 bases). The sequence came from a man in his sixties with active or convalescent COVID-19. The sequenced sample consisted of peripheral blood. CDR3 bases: TGTGCCAGCAGCTTGGGGGGAGATGTTGATGAGCAGTTCTTC. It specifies CASSLGGDVDEQFF.